The present entry profiles one TCR beta chain with its context. The antigen remains undetermined. The data were taken from a study of T-cell reconstitution after alpha-beta-depleted transplantation in children. General study results and limits: T-cell counts and diversity were attributed mostly to newly produced T cells one year after transplant. Surviving thymic progenitors and recipient T cells were the source of high TCRbeta diversity at day 60 in some patients.

Unique molecular identifiers tagged the TCRbeta library. TCRdb called the PCR reads again in MiXCR, with one record for every CDR3 protein. Among around 250,000 distinct CDR3 sequences listed, about 26% were seen once. The sequence came from a girl aged 2 to 10 with Fanconi anemia, due to receive a stem cell transplant. This sample comprised PBMCs, obtained before TCRalphabeta/CD19-depleted stem cell transplant.

The DNA for the CDR3 is TGTGCCAGCTGCTGCGGTCCGGAGATCTACGAGCAGTACTTC. As protein: CASCCGPEIYEQYF. The chain couples TRBV6-2 or TRBV6-3 to TRBJ2-7; D gene unclear. CDR1 is MNHEY, CDR2 SVGEGT, per germline. V gave up 8 bases and J gave up 3 bases, with 17 bases separating them. The CDR3 loop spans 14 amino acids.